This T cell receptor (beta chain) was documented in a study of T cell repertoires in cytomegalovirus infection. This CDR3 is built from 16 residues. Germline CDR1 MNHNY, CDR2 SVGAGI (reference sequence). J lost 2 bases, V lost 0 bases, and 1 base had no gene match. TCRdb passed the reads through MiXCR, listing each CDR3 protein once. The repertoire consists of approximately 320,000 distinct CDR3 sequences, with over 7.5% occurring once and the leading ten covering 4.3%. Sequencing was done on a sample of PBMCs. The chain has TRBV6-6 and TRBJ2-3; 11 bases map to TRBD2. The TCR comes from a human donor in good health (CMV status not recorded). Some clones in this sample may be carry-over from other donors' samples. CDR3 region: CASSYSGLAATDTQYF. The CDR3 nucleotides read TGTGCCAGCAGTTACTCGGGACTAGCGGCCACAGATACGCAGTATTTT.